What follows are 11 T cell receptor beta chains derived from one specimen sequenced in a study of blood T cell repertoires in COVID-19 (dated by TCRdb to between 2020 and 2021). The library was generated by the immunoSEQ multiplex PCR assay. TCRdb retrieved this table from immuneACCESS and kept in-frame rearrangements only. Not all clones are present; in checked studies, unresolved V genes account for under half, and no reason is known for the remainder. Across this sample there are 20,000 or so clones, with 75% to 90% seen only once. 9% to 15% of the sample lies in the top ten. Sequencing input: peripheral blood. Receptors were obtained from an elderly woman with active or convalescent COVID-19.

The V gene is TRBV6-2 or TRBV6-3, the J gene TRBJ2-2; 9 bases map to TRBD2. Germline trimming cut 5 bases from V and 3 bases from J; bases unmatched to any gene: 4. The germline V gene encodes CDR1 MNHEY and CDR2 SVGEGT. The CDR3 sequence is 15 residues long. CDR3: CASSRTSVYTGELFF. CDR3 nucleotides: TGTGCCAGCAGTCGGACTAGCGTCTACACCGGGGAGCTGTTTTTT.

This clone was counted a single time. The chain recombines TRBV6-2 or TRBV6-3 with TRBJ2-5; maybe TRBD1 (6 bases). The germline V and J ends were trimmed by 8 bases and 3 bases, with 13 bases remaining between them. This CDR3 has 13 residues. The germline V gene encodes CDR1 MNHEY and CDR2 SVGEGT. CDR3 sequence (DNA): TGTGCCAGCCGCCCACAGGGCAAAGAGACCCAGTACTTC. It encodes CASRPQGKETQYF.

This clone was detected a few times. This chain joins TRBV19 and TRBJ1-1; tentatively, D is TRBD1 (5 bases). The germline V gene encodes CDR1 LNHDA and CDR2 SQIVND (reference sequence). The V gene lost 0 bases and the J gene lost 3 bases, with 5 bases spanning the gap. The CDR3 runs to 13 residues. CDR3 sequence: CASSIDRDTEAFF. The CDR3, as DNA: TGTGCCAGTAGTATAGACAGGGACACTGAAGCTTTCTTT.

The rearrangement links TRBV19 to TRBJ1-5; D not resolved. The CDR3 is 16 residues long. The germline CDR1 and CDR2 sequences are LNHDA and SQIVND (reference sequence). Trimming took 5 bases from V and 0 from J, leaving 14 bases between them. The CDR3 bases are TGTGCCAGTAGTCCTTCGGGAGATTATAGCAATCAGCCCCAGCATTTT. It translates to CASSPSGDYSNQPQHF.

V and J are TRBV19 and TRBJ2-2, with 10 bases fitting TRBD2. CDR1 LNHDA and CDR2 SQIVND come from the germline V gene (reference sequence). The CDR3 has 13 amino acids. V dropped 9 bases and J dropped 5; count of bases not matched to a gene: 3. For the CDR3, the DNA is TGTGCCAGCCCTAGCGGGAGTACCGGGGAGCTGTTTTTT. Its protein is CASPSGSTGELFF.

This chain joins TRBV27 and TRBJ1-1, with 7 positions matching TRBD1. The CDR3 length is 15 residues. Trimming cost V 0 bases and J 4 bases; bases outside gene matches: 5. Germline CDR1 and CDR2: MNHEY and SMNVEV (reference sequence). CDR3 loop: CASSLSLTGITEAFF. The CDR3 coding sequence is TGTGCCAGCAGTTTATCTCTGACAGGGATCACTGAAGCTTTCTTT.

V is TRBV3-1 (or the pseudogene TRBV3-2) and J is TRBJ2-7, with D possibly TRBD1 on 5 matching bases. Germline CDR1 LGHDT, CDR2 YNNKEL (reference sequence). V shed 4 bases and J shed 2 bases, with 24 bases lying between them. The CDR3 runs 18 residues. The CDR3 spells CASSRQGAAFSAAYEQYF. CDR3 nucleotide sequence: TGTGCCAGCAGCCGACAAGGGGCCGCCTTTTCAGCCGCCTACGAGCAGTACTTC.

The chain is built from TRBV11-2 and TRBJ2-3; D unresolved. V shed 1 base and J shed 0 bases, with 8 bases lying between them. This CDR3 spans 15 amino acids. Germline-derived CDR1 and CDR2 are SGHAT and FQNNGV. The CDR3 spells CASSLGASSTDTQYF. CDR3 DNA: TGTGCCAGCAGCTTAGGGGCCAGTAGCACAGATACGCAGTATTTT. Looking up the rest from reference TRBV11-2 and TRBJ2-3 gives the full variable domain: EAGVAQSPRYKIIEKRQSVAFWCNPISGHATLYWYQQILGQGPKLLIQFQNNGVVDDSQLPKDRFSAERLKGVDSTLKIQPAKLEDSAVYLCASSLGASSTDTQYFGPGTRLTVL.

The CDR3 nucleotides read TGTGCCAGCAGCTTAGGTCTAGGTAACGATTACGAGCAGTACTTC. It yields the protein CASSLGLGNDYEQYF. This sequence joins TRBV7-2 and TRBJ2-7; D gene uncertain. Trimming pared 1 base from V and 4 bases from J, leaving 14 bases between. Germline CDR1 SGHTA, CDR2 FQGNSA. CDR3 size: 15 residues.

The V gene is TRBV19, the J gene TRBJ2-3, with D maybe TRBD2 (7 bases). The CDR3 has 13 amino acids. Per germline, CDR1 LNHDA and CDR2 SQIVND (reference sequence). V lost 4 bases and J lost 5, with 10 bases in between. The CDR3 DNA is TGTGCCAGTAGTAAGGGGGGGGGAGATACGCAGTATTTT. Translating it yields CASSKGGGDTQYF.

The genes are TRBV5-8 and TRBJ2-7, with a tentative D call TRBD1 (5 bases). There are 13 residues in the CDR3. V shed 4 bases and J shed 6 bases, with 14 bases lying between them. CDR1 is SGHTS, CDR2 YDEGEE, per germline. The CDR3 loop reads CASSIQGSVEQYF. Here the CDR3 DNA reads TGTGCCAGCAGCATCCAGGGATCGGTCGAGCAGTACTTC.